This TCR beta chain is drawn from a study of T-cell memory formation after mild COVID-19. Broader study findings: CD4+ contracting clones were mainly CM and EM; CD8+ ones, EMRA. For second-wave clones that peaked at day 37, SARS-CoV-2 specificity went unverified.

The CDR3 runs to 16 residues. Per germline, CDR1 SNHLY and CDR2 FYNNEI. The V gene end was trimmed by 3 bases and the J gene end by 2 bases; junction bases not matched to a gene: 7. TCRdb passed the 5' RACE reads through MiXCR, listing each CDR3 protein once. The table has about half a million distinct CDR3 sequences, 15% to 20% seen once. As concerns this clonotype: Its antigen is not known.

Material for sequencing was PBMCs or a T cell subset sorted from them (not recorded which). This TCR derives from an adult woman who had mild COVID-19 (a few samples of this study predate the infection). Cell type and time point are not known. The rearrangement joins TRBV2 to TRBJ2-5, with 9 bases identical to TRBD2. CDR3: CASSEGSGGEQETQYF. The CDR3 DNA reads as TGTGCCAGCAGTGAGGGTAGCGGGGGAGAACAAGAGACCCAGTACTTC.